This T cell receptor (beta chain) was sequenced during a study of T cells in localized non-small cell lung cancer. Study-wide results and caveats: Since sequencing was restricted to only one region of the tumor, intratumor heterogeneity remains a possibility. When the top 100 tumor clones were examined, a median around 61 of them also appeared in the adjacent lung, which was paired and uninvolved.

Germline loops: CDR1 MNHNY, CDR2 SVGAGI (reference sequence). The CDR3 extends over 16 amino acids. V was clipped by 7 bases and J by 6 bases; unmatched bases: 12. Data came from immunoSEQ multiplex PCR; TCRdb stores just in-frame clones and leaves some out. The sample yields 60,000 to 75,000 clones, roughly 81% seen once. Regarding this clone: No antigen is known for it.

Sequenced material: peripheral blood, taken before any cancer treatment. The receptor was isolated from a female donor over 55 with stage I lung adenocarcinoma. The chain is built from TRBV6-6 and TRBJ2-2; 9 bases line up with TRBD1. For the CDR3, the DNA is TGTGCCAGCAAGCACGCAGGGACAGGGAATCCCGGGGAGCTGTTTTTT. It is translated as CASKHAGTGNPGELFF.